A selection of T cell receptor beta chains follows, all from one sample in a study of shared clonotypes between healthy human individuals. Generated by immunoSEQ multiplex PCR, the TCRdb table keeps only in-frame clones and is missing some. Of a few million clones in the sample, nearly 97% are singletons; the top ten hold over 0.1%. The sequencing sample was made of naive CD4+ T cells sorted from blood. The receptors shown here come from a man aged 18 to 29 in good health. Both conserved end residues are part of each CDR3. The order of the fields is CDR3 length, J gene, D gene, V gene, clone size, CDR3 protein, CDR3 DNA. A D gene is named only where the DNA matches it firmly. The size of a clone is reported for some rows only, either as once, few or many, or as a class for expanded clones.

len: 15
j_gene: TRBJ2-1
d_gene: NA
v_gene: TRBV4-1
abundance: NA
CDR3aa: CASSQEPSVGDEQFF
CDR3nt: TGCGCCAGCAGCCAAGAGCCTAGTGTTGGCGATGAGCAGTTCTTC

len: 15
j_gene: TRBJ2-5
d_gene: TRBD1
v_gene: TRBV18
abundance: NA
CDR3aa: CASSVGQGAWETQYF
CDR3nt: TGTGCCAGCTCAGTCGGACAGGGGGCCTGGGAGACCCAGTACTTC

len: 16
j_gene: TRBJ2-7
d_gene: TRBD1
v_gene: TRBV6-6
abundance: NA
CDR3aa: CASDRGLGTGTHEQYF
CDR3nt: TGTGCCAGTGATAGGGGACTCGGGACAGGGACCCACGAGCAGTACTTC

len: 16
j_gene: TRBJ1-5
d_gene: NA
v_gene: TRBV19
abundance: NA
CDR3aa: CASTPAGAGSNQPQHF
CDR3nt: TGTGCCAGTACCCCGGCGGGGGCTGGGAGCAATCAGCCCCAGCATTTT

len: 12
j_gene: TRBJ1-3
d_gene: NA
v_gene: TRBV25-1
abundance: NA
CDR3aa: CASVTEGNTIYF
CDR3nt: TGTGCCAGCGTAACAGAAGGAAACACCATATATTTT

len: 16
j_gene: TRBJ2-3
d_gene: TRBD1
v_gene: TRBV5-1
abundance: NA
CDR3aa: CASSLEGQGVPDTQYF
CDR3nt: TGCGCCAGCAGCTTGGAAGGACAGGGGGTCCCAGATACGCAGTATTTT

len: 15
j_gene: TRBJ2-5
d_gene: TRBD2
v_gene: TRBV6-5
abundance: NA
CDR3aa: CASSRSGELGETQYF
CDR3nt: TGTGCCAGCAGCCGTAGCGGGGAATTGGGAGAGACCCAGTACTTC

len: 17
j_gene: TRBJ2-6
d_gene: TRBD1
v_gene: TRBV5-6
abundance: NA
CDR3aa: CASSSTGQGAGANVLTF
CDR3nt: TGTGCCAGCAGTTCTACCGGACAGGGGGCTGGGGCCAACGTCCTGACTTTC

len: 11
j_gene: TRBJ2-3
d_gene: NA
v_gene: TRBV7-2
abundance: NA
CDR3aa: CASTRTDTQYF
CDR3nt: TGTGCCAGCACCCGCACAGATACGCAGTATTTT

len: 18
j_gene: TRBJ2-7
d_gene: TRBD2
v_gene: TRBV5-6
abundance: NA
CDR3aa: CASSPQGVSGRPTYEQYF
CDR3nt: TGTGCCAGCAGCCCCCAAGGGGTTAGCGGGAGACCAACCTACGAGCAGTACTTC

len: 14
j_gene: TRBJ1-4
d_gene: TRBD1
v_gene: TRBV13
abundance: NA
CDR3aa: CASSTGTGYEKLFF
CDR3nt: TGTGCCAGCAGCACCGGGACAGGGTATGAAAAACTGTTTTTT

len: 15
j_gene: TRBJ2-7
d_gene: NA
v_gene: TRBV28
abundance: NA
CDR3aa: CASSLPGGLTYEQYF
CDR3nt: TGTGCCAGCAGTCTCCCGGGGGGCCTTACTTACGAGCAGTACTTC

len: 10
j_gene: TRBJ1-2
d_gene: NA
v_gene: TRBV30
abundance: NA
CDR3aa: CAWSAESFSF
CDR3nt: TGTGCCTGGAGTGCTGAGTCTTTCTCCTTC

len: 17
j_gene: TRBJ2-1
d_gene: TRBD2
v_gene: TRBV11-2
abundance: NA
CDR3aa: CASSHPGSGGTYNEQFF
CDR3nt: TGTGCCAGCAGCCACCCGGGTAGCGGGGGGACCTACAATGAGCAGTTCTTC

len: 15
j_gene: TRBJ2-7
d_gene: NA
v_gene: TRBV6-5
abundance: NA
CDR3aa: CASSSGSHPTYEQYF
CDR3nt: TGTGCCAGCAGTTCCGGCTCCCACCCGACCTACGAGCAGTACTTC

len: 15
j_gene: TRBJ2-7
d_gene: NA
v_gene: TRBV28
abundance: NA
CDR3aa: CASTYLSGGIYEQYF
CDR3nt: TGTGCCAGCACCTACCTTTCAGGGGGGATCTACGAGCAGTACTTC

len: 13
j_gene: TRBJ2-1
d_gene: NA
v_gene: TRBV5-1
abundance: NA
CDR3aa: CASYMDLYNEQFF
CDR3nt: TGCGCCAGCTATATGGATCTCTACAATGAGCAGTTCTTC

len: 15
j_gene: TRBJ2-5
d_gene: TRBD2
v_gene: TRBV6-1
abundance: NA
CDR3aa: CASSGSGRKQETQYF
CDR3nt: TGTGCCAGCAGTGGGAGCGGGAGAAAGCAAGAGACCCAGTACTTC

len: 17
j_gene: TRBJ2-7
d_gene: NA
v_gene: TRBV18
abundance: NA
CDR3aa: CASSPFGLAGPSYEQYF
CDR3nt: TGTGCCAGCTCACCATTCGGGCTAGCTGGACCCTCCTACGAGCAGTACTTC

len: 16
j_gene: TRBJ2-7
d_gene: NA
v_gene: TRBV7-3
abundance: NA
CDR3aa: CASSLIVTRGSYEQYF
CDR3nt: TGTGCCAGCAGCTTAATAGTAACGCGGGGCTCCTACGAGCAGTACTTC

len: 14
j_gene: TRBJ2-7
d_gene: NA
v_gene: TRBV30
abundance: NA
CDR3aa: CAWSAGLNTYEQYF
CDR3nt: TGTGCCTGGAGTGCAGGCCTCAATACCTACGAGCAGTACTTC

len: 12
j_gene: TRBJ1-1
d_gene: NA
v_gene: TRBV10-2
abundance: once
CDR3aa: CASSEFQYEAFF
CDR3nt: TGCGCCAGCAGTGAGTTCCAGTATGAAGCTTTCTTT

len: 13
j_gene: TRBJ2-7
d_gene: NA
v_gene: TRBV5-4
abundance: NA
CDR3aa: CASSLDTTYEQYF
CDR3nt: TGTGCCAGCAGCTTGGACACCACCTACGAGCAGTACTTC

len: 13
j_gene: TRBJ1-4
d_gene: NA
v_gene: TRBV27
abundance: NA
CDR3aa: CASSFQGNEKLFF
CDR3nt: TGTGCCAGCAGTTTTCAGGGGAATGAAAAACTGTTTTTT

len: 15
j_gene: TRBJ1-2
d_gene: TRBD1
v_gene: TRBV5-6
abundance: NA
CDR3aa: CASSSSGGPVYGYTF
CDR3nt: TGTGCCAGCAGCTCGTCAGGGGGGCCCGTCTATGGCTACACCTTC

len: 16
j_gene: TRBJ2-5
d_gene: TRBD2
v_gene: TRBV5-1
abundance: NA
CDR3aa: CASSPPLAGIQETQYF
CDR3nt: TGCGCCAGCAGCCCCCCACTAGCGGGGATCCAAGAGACCCAGTACTTC

len: 15
j_gene: TRBJ1-1
d_gene: TRBD1
v_gene: TRBV5-1
abundance: NA
CDR3aa: CASSLRVTGDTEAFF
CDR3nt: TGCGCCAGCAGCCTCCGGGTTACAGGGGACACTGAAGCTTTCTTT

len: 16
j_gene: TRBJ2-3
d_gene: TRBD2
v_gene: TRBV18
abundance: NA
CDR3aa: CASSPPTGGVTDTQYF
CDR3nt: TGTGCCAGCTCACCACCGACCGGGGGGGTCACAGATACGCAGTATTTT

len: 14
j_gene: TRBJ1-6
d_gene: NA
v_gene: TRBV7-2
abundance: NA
CDR3aa: CASSTRHFNSPLHF
CDR3nt: TGTGCCAGCAGCACCCGACACTTTAATTCACCCCTCCACTTT

len: 14
j_gene: TRBJ2-5
d_gene: NA
v_gene: TRBV6-6
abundance: NA
CDR3aa: CASSPPGVRETQYF
CDR3nt: TGTGCCAGCAGTCCACCGGGGGTACGGGAGACCCAGTACTTC

len: 16
j_gene: TRBJ1-5
d_gene: TRBD1
v_gene: TRBV19
abundance: NA
CDR3aa: CASSAGTGAFSQPQHF
CDR3nt: TGTGCCAGTAGCGCGGGGACAGGGGCTTTTTCTCAGCCCCAGCATTTT

len: 15
j_gene: TRBJ1-1
d_gene: NA
v_gene: TRBV6-5
abundance: NA
CDR3aa: CASSYSGLAPIEAFF
CDR3nt: TGTGCCAGCAGTTACTCGGGCCTAGCTCCCATCGAAGCTTTCTTT

len: 14
j_gene: TRBJ1-2
d_gene: NA
v_gene: TRBV5-4
abundance: NA
CDR3aa: CASSPGQSLNGYTF
CDR3nt: TGTGCCAGCAGCCCCGGGCAGAGCCTGAATGGCTACACCTTC

len: 11
j_gene: TRBJ2-7
d_gene: NA
v_gene: TRBV6-5
abundance: NA
CDR3aa: CASTQGHEQYF
CDR3nt: TGTGCCAGCACCCAGGGGCACGAGCAGTACTTC

len: 14
j_gene: TRBJ1-1
d_gene: TRBD1
v_gene: TRBV19
abundance: NA
CDR3aa: CASSNRQGGTEAFF
CDR3nt: TGTGCCAGTAGTAATAGACAGGGCGGTACTGAAGCTTTCTTT

len: 14
j_gene: TRBJ2-2
d_gene: NA
v_gene: TRBV6-5
abundance: NA
CDR3aa: CASRQGTSTGELFF
CDR3nt: TGTGCCAGCAGGCAGGGTACGAGCACCGGGGAGCTGTTTTTT

len: 15
j_gene: TRBJ1-2
d_gene: NA
v_gene: TRBV9
abundance: NA
CDR3aa: CASSVATGTGYGYTF
CDR3nt: TGTGCCAGCAGCGTAGCTACAGGAACCGGGTATGGCTACACCTTC

len: 15
j_gene: TRBJ1-1
d_gene: NA
v_gene: TRBV7-8
abundance: NA
CDR3aa: CASSLAAGLNTEAFF
CDR3nt: TGTGCCAGCAGCTTAGCGGCCGGGTTGAACACTGAAGCTTTCTTT

len: 16
j_gene: TRBJ2-7
d_gene: NA
v_gene: TRBV19
abundance: NA
CDR3aa: CASSIWGEGESYEQYF
CDR3nt: TGTGCCAGTAGTATTTGGGGAGAAGGGGAATCCTACGAGCAGTACTTC

len: 15
j_gene: TRBJ1-2
d_gene: TRBD1
v_gene: TRBV5-6
abundance: NA
CDR3aa: CASSIPGQGRYGYTF
CDR3nt: TGTGCCAGCAGCATCCCGGGACAGGGAAGGTATGGCTACACCTTC

len: 14
j_gene: TRBJ1-1
d_gene: NA
v_gene: TRBV5-4
abundance: NA
CDR3aa: CASSLEGFATEAFF
CDR3nt: TGTGCCAGCAGCTTGGAAGGGTTTGCCACTGAAGCTTTCTTT

len: 13
j_gene: TRBJ1-1
d_gene: TRBD1
v_gene: TRBV30
abundance: NA
CDR3aa: CAWGDRMNTEAFF
CDR3nt: TGTGCCTGGGGGGACAGAATGAACACTGAAGCTTTCTTT

len: 16
j_gene: TRBJ2-3
d_gene: TRBD2
v_gene: TRBV5-6
abundance: NA
CDR3aa: CASSPVTGRGTDTQYF
CDR3nt: TGTGCCAGCAGCCCCGTGACCGGGAGGGGAACAGATACGCAGTATTTT

len: 16
j_gene: TRBJ2-6
d_gene: NA
v_gene: TRBV6-5
abundance: NA
CDR3aa: CASSYTGPLGANVLTF
CDR3nt: TGTGCCAGCAGTTACACTGGTCCGCTTGGGGCCAACGTCCTGACTTTC

len: 15
j_gene: TRBJ1-2
d_gene: NA
v_gene: TRBV5-5
abundance: once
CDR3aa: CASSLMAQGSYGYTF
CDR3nt: TGTGCCAGCAGCTTGATGGCGCAAGGGAGCTATGGCTACACCTTC

len: 16
j_gene: TRBJ2-2
d_gene: TRBD2
v_gene: TRBV9
abundance: NA
CDR3aa: CASSIGTSGSTGELFF
CDR3nt: TGTGCCAGCAGCATTGGGACTAGCGGGAGTACGGGGGAGCTGTTTTTT

len: 18
j_gene: TRBJ1-2
d_gene: NA
v_gene: TRBV7-9
abundance: NA
CDR3aa: CASSREDGFSTSGYGYTF
CDR3nt: TGTGCCAGCAGCCGGGAAGACGGATTCTCTACATCTGGCTATGGCTACACCTTC

len: 13
j_gene: TRBJ2-1
d_gene: NA
v_gene: TRBV2
abundance: once
CDR3aa: CASTGLRAVEQFF
CDR3nt: TGTGCCAGCACAGGGTTGAGGGCGGTTGAGCAGTTCTTC

len: 14
j_gene: TRBJ1-2
d_gene: NA
v_gene: TRBV5-4
abundance: NA
CDR3aa: CASSFPTEIYGYTF
CDR3nt: TGTGCCAGCAGCTTCCCGACAGAGATTTATGGCTACACCTTC

len: 12
j_gene: TRBJ1-1
d_gene: TRBD1
v_gene: TRBV9
abundance: NA
CDR3aa: CASSKTGARPFF
CDR3nt: TGTGCCAGCAGCAAGACAGGGGCCCGGCCTTTCTTT

len: 15
j_gene: TRBJ2-1
d_gene: TRBD2
v_gene: TRBV9
abundance: NA
CDR3aa: CASSVTSGGPMNQFF
CDR3nt: TGTGCCAGCAGCGTCACTAGCGGGGGCCCTATGAACCAGTTCTTC

len: 16
j_gene: TRBJ2-5
d_gene: NA
v_gene: TRBV5-1
abundance: NA
CDR3aa: CASSLAGVVIQETQYF
CDR3nt: TGCGCCAGCAGCTTGGCGGGCGTGGTGATCCAAGAGACCCAGTACTTC